The sequence of this TCR beta chain was determined in a study of shared clonotypes between healthy human individuals. Naive CD8 cells were CD45RO-negative, positively selected for CCR7, excluding terminally differentiated effector memory CD45RA+ cells. On this clone itself: The target antigen is unknown.

TCRdb keeps only in-frame clones here, not all; method: immunoSEQ multiplex PCR. The sample has around 2,000,000 clones, about 95% seen once; the top ten hold 0.9% to 1.4%. Findings of the study overall: Among donors, the sharing of clonotypes was expected to be influenced by sequencing depth.

This sequence originates from a man younger than 35 in good health. Sequencing input: naive CD8+ T cells sorted from blood.

As DNA, the CDR3 is TGTGCCAGCAGTTACGGGACCGAATACTCCTACGAGCAGTACTTC. Its translation: CASSYGTEYSYEQYF. This chain uses TRBV6-5 with TRBJ2-7; perhaps D is TRBD1 or TRBD2 (5 bases each). The germline V gene has CDR1 MNHEY and CDR2 SVGAGI. This CDR3 region has 15 residues. The V end was cut by 2 bases, the J end by 0 bases, with 11 bases between.